What follows are 5 T cell receptor beta chains derived from one specimen sequenced in a study of T-cell memory formation after mild COVID-19. A single record per CDR3 protein comes from TCRdb applying MiXCR to the 5' RACE reads. The sample has fewer than 550,000 distinct CDR3 sequences; around 20% are singletons. The sample consisted of PBMCs or a T cell subset sorted from them (not recorded which). The receptors come from an adult woman who had mild COVID-19 (a few samples of this study predate the infection). Cell type and time point are not known.

The chain joins TRBV30 to TRBJ1-1, with 12 nucleotides matching TRBD1. Germline CDR1 and CDR2: GTSNPN and SVGIG (reference sequence). V lost 4 bases and J lost 8; bases outside the gene matches: 8. The length of the CDR3 is 14 residues. The CDR3 coding sequence is TGTGCCTGGACTATACTCGGGACAGGGGGCGAAGCTTTCTTT. It specifies CAWTILGTGGEAFF.

The rearrangement joins TRBV2 to TRBJ2-7; 10 positions agree with TRBD2. This CDR3 spans 16 amino acids. Trimming took 8 bases from V and 1 from J; bases not matched to a gene: 11. Germline assignment: CDR1 SNHLY and CDR2 FYNNEI. The CDR3 here is CASCPAASGRSYEQYF. In nucleotides, the CDR3 is TGTGCCAGCTGCCCGGCGGCTAGCGGGAGATCCTACGAGCAGTACTTC.

This clonotype has more than one count but fewer than ten. The chain links TRBV24-1 to TRBJ2-5; D is ambiguous. This CDR3 spans 13 amino acids. The germline CDR1 and CDR2 sequences are KGHDR and SFDVKD. V lost 2 bases and J lost 5, with 8 bases in between. The CDR3 DNA reads TGTGCCACCAGTGATTCTAAATACGAGACCCAGTACTTC. Its protein product is CATSDSKYETQYF.

The chain links TRBV5-1 to TRBJ2-1; D not resolved. Looked up from germline, CDR1 is SGHRS and CDR2 is YFSETQ. V was pared by 0 bases and J by 6 bases, with 10 bases between. There are 14 residues in the CDR3. Written as DNA, the CDR3 is TGCGCCAGCAGCTTGGGGCAGGTCAGCAATGAGCAGTTCTTC. Translating it yields CASSLGQVSNEQFF.

V and J are TRBV10-3 and TRBJ1-2; D unresolved. This CDR3 has 16 residues. Germline CDR1 reads ENHRY; CDR2 reads SYGVKD. V lost 3 bases, J lost 7 bases, and 21 bases lay in between. The CDR3: CAISDVVGSRLGGYTF. The DNA of the CDR3 is TGTGCCATCAGTGATGTCGTGGGGAGCCGTCTCGGTGGCTACACCTTC.